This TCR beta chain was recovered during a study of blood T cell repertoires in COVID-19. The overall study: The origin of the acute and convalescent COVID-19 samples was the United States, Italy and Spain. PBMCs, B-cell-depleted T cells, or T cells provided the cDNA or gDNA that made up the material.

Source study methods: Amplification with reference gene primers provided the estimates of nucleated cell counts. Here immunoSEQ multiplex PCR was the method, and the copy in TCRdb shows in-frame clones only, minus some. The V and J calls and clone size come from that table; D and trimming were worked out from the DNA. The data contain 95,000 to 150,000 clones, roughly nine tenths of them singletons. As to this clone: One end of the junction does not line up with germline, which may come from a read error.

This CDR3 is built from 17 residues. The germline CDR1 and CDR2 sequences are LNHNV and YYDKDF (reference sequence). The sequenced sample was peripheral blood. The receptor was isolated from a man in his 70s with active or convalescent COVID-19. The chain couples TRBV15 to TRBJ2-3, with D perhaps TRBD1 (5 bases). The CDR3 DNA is TGTGCCACCAGCGGAGAAACCAGGGTTCGGAGCACAGATACGCAGTATTTT. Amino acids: CATSGETRVRSTDTQYF.